This T cell receptor beta chain was obtained from a study of T cell responses to AZD1222 COVID-19 vaccine. Second-dose schedules of about 4 or about 12 weeks were combined. The table came from immunoSEQ multiplex PCR; TCRdb's copy has only in-frame clones and leaves some out. The sample lists 200,000 or so clones; under 95% were seen once. Worth noting for this clone: Its antigen is unknown.

Overall study results and limits: Compared with day 0, the breadth and depth of the Spike-specific TCR repertoire rose significantly after two doses of AZD1222. White British people made up most donors, females outnumbered males, and clonal diversity was possibly underestimated. Unmutated variant regions are reportedly targeted by nearly half of spike-specific TCRs.

The CDR3 runs to 16 residues. Trimming left V 1 base short and J 1 base short, with 13 bases between. Germline CDR1 reads LGHNA; CDR2 reads YNFKEQ. Sequencing was performed on peripheral blood, taken 28 days after the second AZD1222 dose. The clonotype comes from an adult who received the AZD1222 COVID-19 vaccine. The rearrangement links TRBV4-2 to TRBJ2-5, with D possibly TRBD1 on 5 matching bases. The CDR3 region is CASSQAIGQAQETQYF. Written as DNA, the CDR3 is TGTGCCAGCAGCCAAGCGATTGGACAAGCCCAAGAGACCCAGTACTTC.